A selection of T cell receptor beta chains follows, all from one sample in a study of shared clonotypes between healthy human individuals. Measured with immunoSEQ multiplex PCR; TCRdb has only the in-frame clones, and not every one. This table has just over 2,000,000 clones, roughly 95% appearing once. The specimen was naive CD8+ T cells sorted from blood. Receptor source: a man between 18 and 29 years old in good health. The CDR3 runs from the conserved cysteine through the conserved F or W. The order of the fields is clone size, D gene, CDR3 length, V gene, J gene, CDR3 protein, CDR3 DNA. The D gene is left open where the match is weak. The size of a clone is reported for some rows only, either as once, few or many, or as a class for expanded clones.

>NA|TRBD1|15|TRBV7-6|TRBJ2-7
CASSPGTGLLNEQYF
TGTGCCAGCAGCCCAGGGACAGGCCTCCTAAACGAGCAGTACTTC
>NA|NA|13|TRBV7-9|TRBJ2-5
CASSLRPSETQYF
TGTGCCAGCAGCTTAAGGCCTAGTGAGACCCAGTACTTC
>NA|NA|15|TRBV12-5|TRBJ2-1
CASGLNVGLYNEQFF
TGTGCTAGTGGTTTAAACGTTGGCCTCTACAATGAGCAGTTCTTC
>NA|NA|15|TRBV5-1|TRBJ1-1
CASSLLEGSNTEAFF
TGCGCCAGCAGCTTGCTTGAGGGATCGAACACTGAAGCTTTCTTT
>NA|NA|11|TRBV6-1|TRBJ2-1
CASREYNEQFF
TGTGCCAGCCGGGAGTACAATGAGCAGTTCTTC
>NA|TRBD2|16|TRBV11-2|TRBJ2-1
CASSPGGLAGGDEQFF
TGTGCCAGCAGCCCGGGGGGGCTAGCGGGAGGCGATGAGCAGTTCTTC
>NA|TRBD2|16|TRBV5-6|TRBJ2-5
CASSLDSGGNQETQYF
TGTGCCAGCAGCTTGGATAGCGGGGGAAACCAAGAGACCCAGTACTTC
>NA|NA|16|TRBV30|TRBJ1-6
CAWSVLGPAHNSPLHF
TGTGCCTGGAGTGTATTGGGGCCCGCTCATAATTCACCCCTCCACTTT
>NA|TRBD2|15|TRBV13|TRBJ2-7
CASSSGGEDRNEQYF
TGTGCCAGCAGCTCCGGGGGGGAGGACCGCAACGAGCAGTACTTC
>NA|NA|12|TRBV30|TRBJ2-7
CAWSIISYEQYF
TGTGCCTGGAGCATCATCTCCTACGAGCAGTACTTC
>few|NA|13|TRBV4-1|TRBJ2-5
CASSRSIFETQYF
TGCGCCAGCAGCCGGAGTATTTTTGAGACCCAGTACTTC
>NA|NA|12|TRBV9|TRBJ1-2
CASSAQGNGYTF
TGTGCCAGCAGCGCCCAGGGTAATGGCTACACCTTC
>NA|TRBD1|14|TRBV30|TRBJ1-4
CAWSVWTGREKLFF
TGTGCCTGGAGTGTATGGACAGGGCGGGAAAAACTGTTTTTT
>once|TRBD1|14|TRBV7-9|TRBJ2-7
CASSAGQGRHEQYF
TGTGCCAGCAGCGCAGGACAGGGGAGGCACGAGCAGTACTTC
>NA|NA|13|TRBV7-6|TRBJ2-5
CASSSQGWETQYF
TGTGCCAGCAGCTCGCAGGGATGGGAGACCCAGTACTTC
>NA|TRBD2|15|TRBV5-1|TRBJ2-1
CASSFAAGGPNEQFF
TGCGCCAGCAGCTTTGCTGCGGGGGGGCCCAATGAGCAGTTCTTC
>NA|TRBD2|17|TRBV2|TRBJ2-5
CASSDSAGGSIRETQYF
TGTGCCAGCAGTGATTCTGCGGGGGGGTCGATAAGAGAGACCCAGTACTTC
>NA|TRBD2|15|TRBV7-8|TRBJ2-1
CASSLVTSGTNEQFF
TGTGCCAGCAGCTTAGTCACTAGCGGGACCAATGAGCAGTTCTTC
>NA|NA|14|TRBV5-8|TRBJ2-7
CASSSLTDTYEQYF
TGTGCCAGCAGCTCCCTGACCGATACCTACGAGCAGTACTTC
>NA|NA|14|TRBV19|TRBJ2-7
CASSISAASYEQYF
TGTGCCAGTAGTATTTCGGCAGCCTCCTACGAGCAGTACTTC
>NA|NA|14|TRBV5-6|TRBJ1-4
CASSLGGTNEKLFF
TGTGCCAGCAGCTTAGGAGGGACTAATGAAAAACTGTTTTTT
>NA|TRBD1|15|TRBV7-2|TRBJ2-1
CASSPWGQGADEQFF
TGTGCCAGCAGCCCCTGGGGACAGGGGGCCGATGAGCAGTTCTTC
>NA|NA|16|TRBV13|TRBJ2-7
CASQAQTGQEVYEQYF
TGTGCCAGCCAAGCTCAAACCGGGCAGGAGGTCTACGAGCAGTACTTC
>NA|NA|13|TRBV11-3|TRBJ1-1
CASSSAGNTEAFF
TGTGCCAGCAGCTCGGCGGGGAACACTGAAGCTTTCTTT
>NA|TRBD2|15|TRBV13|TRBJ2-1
CASSSLAGNYNEQFF
TGTGCCAGCAGCTCATTAGCGGGAAACTACAATGAGCAGTTCTTC
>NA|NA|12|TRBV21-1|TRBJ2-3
CASLQGADTQYF
TGTGCCAGTCTGCAGGGGGCAGATACGCAGTATTTT
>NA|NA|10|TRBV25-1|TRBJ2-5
CATFGETQYF
TGTGCCACCTTTGGGGAGACCCAGTACTTC
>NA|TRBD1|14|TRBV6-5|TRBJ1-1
CASSAGQGTTEAFF
TGTGCCAGCAGTGCGGGACAGGGGACCACTGAAGCTTTCTTT
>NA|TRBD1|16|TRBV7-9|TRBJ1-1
CASSFTKGQGDTEAFF
TGTGCCAGCAGCTTCACTAAGGGACAGGGTGACACTGAAGCTTTCTTT
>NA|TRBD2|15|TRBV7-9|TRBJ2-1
CASSFGLADNNEQFF
TGTGCCAGCAGCTTCGGACTAGCGGATAACAATGAGCAGTTCTTC
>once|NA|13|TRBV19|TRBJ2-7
CASSESLSYEQYF
TGTGCCAGTAGTGAATCCCTTTCCTACGAGCAGTACTTC
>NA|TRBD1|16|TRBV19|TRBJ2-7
CASLVPAFGTVYEQYF
TGTGCCAGTCTCGTACCCGCTTTCGGGACAGTCTACGAGCAGTACTTC
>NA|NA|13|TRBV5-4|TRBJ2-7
CASSSGVTYEQYF
TGTGCCAGCAGCTCGGGGGTGACCTACGAGCAGTACTTC
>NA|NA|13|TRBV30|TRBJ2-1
CAWSNREEYEQFF
TGTGCCTGGAGTAACAGGGAGGAGTATGAGCAGTTCTTC
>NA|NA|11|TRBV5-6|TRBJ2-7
CASSPYYEQYF
TGTGCCAGCAGCCCTTACTACGAGCAGTACTTC
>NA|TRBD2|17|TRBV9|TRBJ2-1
CASSPWTSGRNNNEQFF
TGTGCCAGCAGCCCCTGGACTAGCGGGAGGAATAATAATGAGCAGTTCTTC
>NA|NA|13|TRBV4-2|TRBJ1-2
CASSQDELQGYTF
TGTGCCAGCAGCCAAGATGAGCTCCAGGGCTACACCTTC
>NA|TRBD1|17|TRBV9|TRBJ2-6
CASRTGTGGRGANVLTF
TGTGCCAGCAGGACCGGGACAGGGGGTCGTGGGGCCAACGTCCTGACTTTC
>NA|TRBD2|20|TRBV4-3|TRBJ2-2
CASSQERGLAGVGSTGELFF
TGCGCCAGCAGCCAGGAGCGGGGACTAGCGGGAGTTGGCTCCACCGGGGAGCTGTTTTTT
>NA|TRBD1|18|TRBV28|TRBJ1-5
CASSLSDREADSNQPQHF
TGTGCCAGCAGTTTAAGCGACAGGGAGGCAGATAGCAATCAGCCCCAGCATTTT
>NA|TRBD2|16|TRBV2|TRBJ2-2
CASSGPSGSRSGELFF
TGTGCCAGCAGTGGCCCTAGCGGGAGTAGGTCCGGGGAGCTGTTTTTT
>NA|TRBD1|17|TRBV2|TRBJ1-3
CASTLTGTGDVGNTIYF
TGTGCCAGCACCCTAACCGGGACAGGGGATGTTGGAAACACCATATATTTT
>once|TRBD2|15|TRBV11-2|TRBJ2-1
CASSLELAGDNEQFF
TGTGCCAGCAGCCTAGAACTAGCGGGAGACAATGAGCAGTTCTTC
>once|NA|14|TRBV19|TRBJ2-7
CASSSAGGAYEQYF
TGTGCCAGTAGTAGTGCAGGGGGGGCCTACGAGCAGTACTTC
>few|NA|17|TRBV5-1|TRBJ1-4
CASREGRDRTSNEKLFF
TGCGCCAGCAGGGAGGGGAGAGATAGAACTTCTAATGAAAAACTGTTTTTT
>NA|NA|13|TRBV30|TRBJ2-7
CAWSGAASYEQYF
TGTGCCTGGAGTGGGGCCGCTTCCTACGAGCAGTACTTC
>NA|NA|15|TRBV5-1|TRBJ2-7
CASSATQIKSYEQYF
TGCGCCAGCAGCGCCACCCAAATCAAATCTTACGAGCAGTACTTC
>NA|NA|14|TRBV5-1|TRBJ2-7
CASSLGGVPYEQYF
TGCGCCAGCAGCTTGGGCGGGGTGCCCTACGAGCAGTACTTC
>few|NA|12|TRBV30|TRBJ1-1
CAWSVLNTEAFF
TGTGCCTGGAGTGTGTTGAACACTGAAGCTTTCTTT
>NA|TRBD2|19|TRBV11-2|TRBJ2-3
CASSLFGLAGGTFTDTQYF
TGTGCCAGCAGCTTATTCGGACTAGCGGGAGGGACGTTCACAGATACGCAGTATTTT